Below, one TCR beta chain is given with its context. J gave up 0 bases and V 4 bases, and 3 bases lay outside the gene matches. The CDR3 is 14 residues long. Germline loops: CDR1 LGHNT, CDR2 FRNRAP. These data belong to a study of technical replicates of blood from four donors. Clones were sequenced by immunoSEQ multiplex PCR, and TCRdb holds only the in-frame ones, with some missing. The profile shows under 75,000 clones, approximately 96% of them singletons. The receptor was isolated from a human donor in good health. V and J are TRBV12-5 and TRBJ2-7, with 7 bases matching TRBD2. The sequenced sample consisted of T cells isolated from PBMCs. The CDR3 DNA sequence: TGTGCTAGTGGTTCAGCTAGCGGCTCCTACGAGCAGTACTTC. Translated: CASGSASGSYEQYF.